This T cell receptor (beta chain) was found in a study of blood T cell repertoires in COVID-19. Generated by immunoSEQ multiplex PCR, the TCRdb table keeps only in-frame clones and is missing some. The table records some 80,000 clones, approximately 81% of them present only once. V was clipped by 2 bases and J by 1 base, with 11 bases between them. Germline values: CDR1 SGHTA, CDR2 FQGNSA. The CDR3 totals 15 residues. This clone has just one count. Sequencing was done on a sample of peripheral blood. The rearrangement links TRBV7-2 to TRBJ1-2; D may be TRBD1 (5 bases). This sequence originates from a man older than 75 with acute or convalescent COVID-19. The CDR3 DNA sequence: TGTGCCAGCAGCTTAACGCCAGGGAATAACTATGGCTACACCTTC. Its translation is CASSLTPGNNYGYTF.